Listed here are 14 T cell receptor beta chains from one sample, sequenced in a study of neurological immune-mediated disorders. As for time point: longitudinal time-point 1 (baseline). TCRdb reprocessed the 5' RACE reads via MiXCR and lists one record per CDR3 protein. The repertoire holds 71,000 or so distinct CDR3 sequences, with roughly 13% as singletons. Source material: PBMCs. All receptors derive from a female donor with HTLV-1-associated myelopathy (HAM/TSP).

This clonotype was counted ten times or more. The CDR3 protein is CASNRNTGELFF. The CDR3 DNA reads TGTGCCAGCAACAGGAACACCGGGGAGCTGTTTTTT. The gene calls are TRBV9 and TRBJ2-2; D remains unclear. Looked up from germline, CDR1 is SGDLS and CDR2 is YYNGEE. The V and J ends lost 6 bases and 1 base respectively, with 4 bases between them. The CDR3 has 12 amino acids.

This clonotype was seen many times. This rearrangement joins TRBV7-8 to TRBJ2-3, with TRBD1 matching 10 bases. Germline lookup yields CDR1 SGHVS and CDR2 FQNEAQ. This CDR3 region has 14 residues. Trimming took 5 bases from V and 5 from J; bases not matched to a gene: 4. This CDR3 reads CASSRDRGEDTQYF. Here the CDR3 DNA reads TGTGCCAGCAGCCGGGACAGGGGTGAAGATACGCAGTATTTT.

The table lists this clonotype with many counts. The rearrangement uses TRBV20-1 and TRBJ2-7, with TRBD2 matching 7 bases. V was clipped by 6 bases and J by 2 bases; unmatched bases: 4. Germline V gives CDR1 DFQATT, CDR2 SNEGSKA (reference sequence). CDR3 length: 12 residues. As DNA, the CDR3 is TGCAGTGCAGCGGGGCAAACCTACGAGCAGTACTTC. This sequence encodes CSAAGQTYEQYF.

Many counts were recorded for this clonotype. V gene TRBV6-6 combines with J gene TRBJ1-6; D unresolved. Trimming removed 6 bases at V and 13 bases at J, with 13 bases between. Germline V gene data show CDR1 as MNHNY and CDR2 as SVGAGI (reference sequence). The CDR3 covers 12 residues. CDR3 sequence (DNA): TGTGCCAGCAGCCCCCGGGAAGGCCCCCTCCACTTT. It codes for CASSPREGPLHF.

This clonotype was seen a single time. The chain joins TRBV6-1 to TRBJ1-2; 12 positions match TRBD1. Germline assignment: CDR1 MNHNS and CDR2 SASEGT. The CDR3 is made up of 14 amino acids. Germline trimming cut 10 bases from V and 5 bases from J; bases unmatched to any gene: 8. In DNA, the CDR3 is TGTGCCACCCATCCGGGACAGGGGGCTTATGGCTACACCTTC. This codes for CATHPGQGAYGYTF.

This clonotype was detected many times. The rearrangement joins TRBV7-2 to TRBJ2-2; D gene unclear. The CDR3 contains 14 residues. Trimming cost V 6 bases and J 5 bases, with 13 bases left between them. Germline CDR1 is SGHTA and CDR2 is FQGNSA. The CDR3 spells CASRLTPGTGELFF. The DNA for the CDR3 is TGTGCCAGCAGATTAACCCCCGGGACCGGGGAGCTGTTTTTT.

Turning to this clonotype: A single base separates this from a much larger clone, so it may be a read error. The V and J genes are TRBV7-2 and TRBJ2-2; 10 positions agree with TRBD2. CDR1 is SGHTA, CDR2 FQGNSA, per germline. The CDR3 has 15 amino acids. As DNA, the CDR3 is TGTGTCAGCAGCCCCAGCGGGGGGGCTGGCGGGGAGCTGTTTTTT. Translation gives CVSSPSGGAGGELFF.

CDR3 DNA: TGTGCCACCAGCGTCCAGCTAGTGAGGACAGATACGCAGTATTTT. It encodes CATSVQLVRTDTQYF. The rearrangement links TRBV15 to TRBJ2-3, with no clear D. V was clipped by 5 bases and J by 3 bases, with 15 bases between them. Per the germline V gene, CDR1 is LNHNV and CDR2 is YYDKDF (reference sequence). The CDR3 has 15 amino acids.

Details on this clonotype: This may be a read error, as it is one base from a much larger clone. V is TRBV24-1 and J is TRBJ2-5, with D perhaps TRBD1 (5 bases). The CDR3 extends over 12 amino acids. Trimming cost V 5 bases and J 7 bases, with 10 bases left between them. Germline V gene sequence: CDR1 KGHDR, CDR2 SFDVKD. CDR3 sequence: CATSGPTGTQYF. As DNA, the CDR3 is TGTGCCACCAGTGGGCCTACAGGGACCCAGTACTTC.

This clonotype was recorded many times. This chain joins TRBV20-1 and TRBJ2-1; 8 bases match TRBD1. The CDR3 covers 12 residues. Germline V gene sequence: CDR1 DFQATT, CDR2 SNEGSKA (reference sequence). V lost 5 bases to trimming and J lost 12 bases; unmatched junction nucleotides: 9. CDR3 nucleotide sequence: TGCAGTGCTGCTATGACAGGGGTCGGGCAGTTCTTC. Residues: CSAAMTGVGQFF.

This clonotype has ten or more counts. This rearrangement joins TRBV5-1 to TRBJ2-7; 12 bases match TRBD2. CDR1 and CDR2 from the germline V gene are SGHRS and YFSETQ. This CDR3 is 14 amino acids long. V trimming: 3 bases; J trimming: 4 bases; junction bases outside the gene matches: 2. The CDR3 reads CASSSSGGGYEQYF. The CDR3 nucleotides read TGCGCCAGCAGCTCTAGCGGGGGGGGTTACGAGCAGTACTTC. The full variable domain, rest sourced from reference TRBV5-1 and TRBJ2-7, is KAGVTQTPRYLIKTRGQQVTLSCSPISGHRSVSWYQQTPGQGLQFLFEYFSETQRNKGNFPGRFSGRQFSNSRSEMNVSTLELGDSALYLCASSSSGGGYEQYFGPGTRLTVT.

There are many counts of this clonotype. The genes are TRBV5-6 and TRBJ2-3; TRBD1 agrees at 7 bases. The CDR3 runs 12 residues. V trimming: 2 bases; J trimming: 14 bases; junction bases outside the gene matches: 8. Germline values: CDR1 SGHDT, CDR2 YYEEEE. CDR3 residues: CASSFRDRVPYF. The CDR3 coding sequence is TGTGCCAGCAGCTTTCGTGACAGGGTCCCGTATTTT.

The table lists this clonotype with many counts. The CDR3 coding sequence is TGTGCCAGCAGGTCTAGGGGGCCCGACACCGGGGAGCTGTTTTTT. It encodes CASRSRGPDTGELFF. The V call is TRBV12-3 or TRBV12-4, the J call TRBJ2-2, with 7 bases that match TRBD1. V trimming: 6 bases; J trimming: 3 bases; junction bases outside the gene matches: 7. The CDR3 runs 15 residues.

This clonotype showed up many times. The chain has TRBV5-1 and TRBJ2-2; 10 positions agree with TRBD1. The CDR3 has 16 residues. The trim removed 3 bases at V and 3 bases at J, leaving 5 bases unmatched. CDR1 SGHRS and CDR2 YFSETQ come from the germline V gene. This CDR3 reads CASSWTGTGDTGELFF. CDR3 bases: TGCGCCAGCAGCTGGACCGGGACAGGGGACACCGGGGAGCTGTTTTTT.